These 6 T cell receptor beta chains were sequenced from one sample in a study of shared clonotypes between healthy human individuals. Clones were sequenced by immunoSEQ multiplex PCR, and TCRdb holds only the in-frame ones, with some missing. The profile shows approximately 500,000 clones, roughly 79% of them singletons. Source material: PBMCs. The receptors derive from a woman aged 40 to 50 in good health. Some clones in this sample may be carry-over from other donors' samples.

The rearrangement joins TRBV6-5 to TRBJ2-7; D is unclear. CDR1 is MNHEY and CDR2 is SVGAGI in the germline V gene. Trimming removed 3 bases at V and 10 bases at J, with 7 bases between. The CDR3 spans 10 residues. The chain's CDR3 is CASSYCEQYF. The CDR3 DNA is TGTGCCAGCAGTTATTGTGAACAGTACTTC.

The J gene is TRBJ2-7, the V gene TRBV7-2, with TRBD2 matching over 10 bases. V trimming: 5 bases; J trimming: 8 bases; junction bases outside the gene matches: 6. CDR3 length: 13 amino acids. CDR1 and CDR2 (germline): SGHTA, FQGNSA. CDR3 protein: CASSAAGGPKQYF. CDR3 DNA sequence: TGTGCCAGCAGCGCAGCGGGAGGGCCTAAGCAGTACTTC.

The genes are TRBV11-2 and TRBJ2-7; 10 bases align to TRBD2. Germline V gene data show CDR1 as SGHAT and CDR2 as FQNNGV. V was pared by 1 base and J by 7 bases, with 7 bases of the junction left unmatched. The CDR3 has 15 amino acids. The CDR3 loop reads CASSLASSGRLEQYF. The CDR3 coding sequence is TGTGCCAGCAGCTTAGCGTCTAGCGGGAGATTGGAGCAGTACTTC.

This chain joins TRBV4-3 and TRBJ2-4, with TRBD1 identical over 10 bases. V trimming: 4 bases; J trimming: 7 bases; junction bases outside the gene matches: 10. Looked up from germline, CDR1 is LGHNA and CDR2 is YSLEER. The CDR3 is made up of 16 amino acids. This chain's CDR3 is CASSRGQGLDMNIQYF. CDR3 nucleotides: TGCGCCAGCAGCCGGGGACAGGGGCTCGATATGAACATTCAGTACTTC.

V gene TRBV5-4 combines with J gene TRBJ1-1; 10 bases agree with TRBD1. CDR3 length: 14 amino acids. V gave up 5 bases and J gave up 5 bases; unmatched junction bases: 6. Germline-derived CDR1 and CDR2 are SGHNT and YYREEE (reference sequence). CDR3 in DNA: TGTGCCAGCAGGGCCGGGACAGGGGCAACTGAAGCTTTCTTT. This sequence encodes CASRAGTGATEAFF.

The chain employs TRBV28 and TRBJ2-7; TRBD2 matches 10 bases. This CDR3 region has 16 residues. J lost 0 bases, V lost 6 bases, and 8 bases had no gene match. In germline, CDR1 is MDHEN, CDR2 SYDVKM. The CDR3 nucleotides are TGTGCCAGCAGAGGGATAGCGGGAGGTAGCTCCTACGAGCAGTACTTC. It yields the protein CASRGIAGGSSYEQYF.